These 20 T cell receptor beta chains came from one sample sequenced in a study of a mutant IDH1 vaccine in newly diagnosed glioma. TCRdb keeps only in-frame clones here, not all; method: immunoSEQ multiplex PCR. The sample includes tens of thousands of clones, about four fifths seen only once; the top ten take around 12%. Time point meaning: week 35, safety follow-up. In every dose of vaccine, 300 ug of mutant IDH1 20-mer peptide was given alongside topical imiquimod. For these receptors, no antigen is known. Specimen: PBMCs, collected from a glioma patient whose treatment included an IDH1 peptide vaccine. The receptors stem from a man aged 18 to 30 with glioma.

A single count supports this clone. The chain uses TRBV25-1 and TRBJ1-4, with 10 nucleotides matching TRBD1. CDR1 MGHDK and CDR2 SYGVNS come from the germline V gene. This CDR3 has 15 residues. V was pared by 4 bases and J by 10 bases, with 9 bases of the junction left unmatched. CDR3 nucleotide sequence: TGTGCCAGCAGTGGAGGACAGGGGGAGAGAGTAAAACTGTTTTTT. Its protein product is CASSGGQGERVKLFF.

In DNA form, the CDR3 reads TGTGCCAGCAGCCGTTTCTGGAGGGGGATGAACACTGAAGCTTTCTTT. Protein sequence: CASSRFWRGMNTEAFF. V gene TRBV21-1 combines with J gene TRBJ1-1. TRBV21-1 is a pseudogene locus. The CDR3 covers 16 residues.

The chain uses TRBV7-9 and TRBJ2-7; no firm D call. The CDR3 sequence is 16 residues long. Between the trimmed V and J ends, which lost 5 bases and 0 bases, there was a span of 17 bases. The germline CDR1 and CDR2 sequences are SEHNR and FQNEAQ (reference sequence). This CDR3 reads CASSQALKKSSYEQYF. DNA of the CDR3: TGTGCCAGCAGCCAAGCCCTGAAAAAAAGCTCCTACGAGCAGTACTTC.

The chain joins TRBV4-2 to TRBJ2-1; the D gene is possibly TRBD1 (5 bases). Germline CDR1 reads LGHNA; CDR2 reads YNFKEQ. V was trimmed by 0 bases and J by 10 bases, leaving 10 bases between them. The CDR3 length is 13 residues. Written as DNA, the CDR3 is TGTGCCAGCAGCCAAGATCTGGGGCGCGAGCAGTTCTTC. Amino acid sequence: CASSQDLGREQFF.

The CDR3 DNA reads as TGTGCCAGCAGGGAAGGGGGAAGCTATGGCTACACCTTC. It is translated as CASREGGSYGYTF. The chain links TRBV25-1 to TRBJ1-2, with D possibly TRBD1 on 6 matching bases. In germline, CDR1 is MGHDK, CDR2 SYGVNS. This CDR3 has 13 amino acids. Trimming removed 6 bases from V and 4 bases from J, with 12 bases in between.

The CDR3 spells CASSWEGGEAFF. CDR3 nucleotide sequence: TGTGCCAGCAGCTGGGAAGGGGGGGAAGCTTTCTTT. The chain is built from TRBV11-2 and TRBJ1-1, with a tentative D call TRBD1 (6 bases). From germline, CDR1 is SGHAT and CDR2 FQNNGV. Trimming left V 4 bases short and J 8 bases short, with 11 bases between. The CDR3 extends over 12 amino acids.

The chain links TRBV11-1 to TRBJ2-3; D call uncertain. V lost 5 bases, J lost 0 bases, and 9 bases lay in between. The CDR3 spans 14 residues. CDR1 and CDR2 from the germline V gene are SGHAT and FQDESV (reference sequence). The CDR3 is CASSETASTDTQYF. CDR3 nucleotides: TGTGCCAGCAGCGAGACTGCTAGCACAGATACGCAGTATTTT.

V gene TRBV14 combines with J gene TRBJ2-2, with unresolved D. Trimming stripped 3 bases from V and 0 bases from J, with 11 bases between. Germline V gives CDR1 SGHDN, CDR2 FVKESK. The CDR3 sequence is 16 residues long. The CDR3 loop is CASSHYISANTGELFF. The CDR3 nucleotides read TGTGCCAGCAGCCATTACATCAGCGCGAACACCGGGGAGCTGTTTTTT.

For the CDR3, the DNA is TGTGCCAGCACCCACGGACAGCAGAACACTGAAGCTTTCTTT. Protein product: CASTHGQQNTEAFF. This chain uses TRBV6-6 with TRBJ1-1, with a tentative D call TRBD1 (6 bases). The CDR3 is made up of 14 amino acids. The germline V and J ends were trimmed by 7 bases and 1 base, with 13 bases remaining between them. The germline CDR1 and CDR2 sequences are MNHNY and SVGAGI (reference sequence).

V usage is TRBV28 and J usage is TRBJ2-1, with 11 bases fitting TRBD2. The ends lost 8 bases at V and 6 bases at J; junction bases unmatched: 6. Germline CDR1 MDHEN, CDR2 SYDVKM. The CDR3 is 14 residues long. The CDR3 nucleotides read TGTGCCAGCCATAGCGGGAGGGCCCCCAATGAGCAGTTCTTC. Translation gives CASHSGRAPNEQFF.

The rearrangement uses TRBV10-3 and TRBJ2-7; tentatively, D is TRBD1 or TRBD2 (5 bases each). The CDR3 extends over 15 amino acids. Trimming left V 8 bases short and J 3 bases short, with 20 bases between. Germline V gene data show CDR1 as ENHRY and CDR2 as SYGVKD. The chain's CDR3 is CAIGKTGLAYYEQYF. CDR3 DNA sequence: TGTGCCATCGGTAAAACAGGACTGGCTTACTACGAGCAGTACTTC.

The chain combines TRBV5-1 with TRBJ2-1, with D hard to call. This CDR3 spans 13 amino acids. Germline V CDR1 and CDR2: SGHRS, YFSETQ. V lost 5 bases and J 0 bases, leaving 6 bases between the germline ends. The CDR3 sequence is CASSASSYNEQFF. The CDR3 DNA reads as TGCGCCAGCAGTGCTAGCTCCTACAATGAGCAGTTCTTC.

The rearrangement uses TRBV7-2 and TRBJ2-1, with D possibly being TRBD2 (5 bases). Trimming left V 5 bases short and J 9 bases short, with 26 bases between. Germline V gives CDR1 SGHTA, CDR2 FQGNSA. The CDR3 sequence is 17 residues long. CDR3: CASSARLARGSAFEQFF. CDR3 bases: TGTGCCAGCAGCGCTCGCCTTGCACGTGGGAGTGCATTTGAGCAGTTCTTC.

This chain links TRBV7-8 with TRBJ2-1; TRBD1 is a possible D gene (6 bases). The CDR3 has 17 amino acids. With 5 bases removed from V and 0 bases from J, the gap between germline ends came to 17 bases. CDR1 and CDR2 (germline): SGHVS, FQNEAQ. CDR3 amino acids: CASSELQDSSSYNEQFF. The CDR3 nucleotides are TGTGCCAGCAGCGAATTGCAGGACAGCAGCTCCTACAATGAGCAGTTCTTC.

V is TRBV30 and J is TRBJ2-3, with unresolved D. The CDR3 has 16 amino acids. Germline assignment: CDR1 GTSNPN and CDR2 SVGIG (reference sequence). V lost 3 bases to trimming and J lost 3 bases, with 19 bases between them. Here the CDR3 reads CAWSPLRAFRTDTQYF. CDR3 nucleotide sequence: TGTGCCTGGAGCCCTCTCCGGGCCTTCCGAACAGATACGCAGTATTTT.

The CDR3 sequence: CASSQERRLASYNEQFF. The CDR3 DNA reads TGCGCCAGCAGCCAAGAACGTCGACTAGCTTCCTACAATGAGCAGTTCTTC. The V call is TRBV4-3, the J call TRBJ2-1; TRBD2 agrees at 7 bases. The CDR3 spans 17 residues. Germline assignment: CDR1 LGHNA and CDR2 YSLEER. With 0 bases clipped from V and 1 base from J, the junction kept 6 bases outside the gene matches.

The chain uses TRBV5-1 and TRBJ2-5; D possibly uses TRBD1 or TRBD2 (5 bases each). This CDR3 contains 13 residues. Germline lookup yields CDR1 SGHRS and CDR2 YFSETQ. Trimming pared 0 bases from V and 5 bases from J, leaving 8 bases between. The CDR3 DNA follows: TGCGCCAGCAGCTTGGTAGGGGACGAGACCCAGTACTTC. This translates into CASSLVGDETQYF.

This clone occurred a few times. CDR3 sequence (DNA): TGTGCCAGCAGCTTACGGGGACAGGGTTCGACTGAAGCTTTCTTT. It encodes CASSLRGQGSTEAFF. The V gene is TRBV7-2, the J gene TRBJ1-1; 9 bases align to TRBD1. The ends lost 2 bases at V and 5 bases at J; junction bases unmatched: 6. The CDR3 spans 15 residues. CDR1 and CDR2 (germline): SGHTA, FQGNSA.

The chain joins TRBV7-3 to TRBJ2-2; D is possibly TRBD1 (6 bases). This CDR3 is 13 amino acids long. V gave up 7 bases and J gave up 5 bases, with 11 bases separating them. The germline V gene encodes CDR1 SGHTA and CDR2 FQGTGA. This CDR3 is CASKGHYTGELFF. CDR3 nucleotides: TGTGCCAGCAAGGGACATTATACCGGGGAGCTGTTTTTT.

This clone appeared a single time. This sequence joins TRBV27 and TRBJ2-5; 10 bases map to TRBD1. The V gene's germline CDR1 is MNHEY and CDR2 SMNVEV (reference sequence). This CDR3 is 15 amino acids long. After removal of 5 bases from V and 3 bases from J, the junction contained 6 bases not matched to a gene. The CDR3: CASSGTGTGEETQYF. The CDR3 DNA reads TGTGCCAGCAGTGGCACCGGGACAGGGGAAGAGACCCAGTACTTC.